A single sample gave rise to the 28 T cell receptor beta chains below, sequenced in a study of cytomegalovirus exposure and HLA in healthy donors. The study ran its PCR with 60 Vbeta and 13 Jbeta primers. Clones were sequenced by immunoSEQ multiplex PCR, and TCRdb holds only the in-frame ones, with some missing. The sample carries about 240,000 clones, approximately 85% recorded once. Sequenced: PBMCs. The receptor source for this set is a girl aged 2-10 years in good health and CMV-seronegative.

This rearrangement joins TRBV5-5 to TRBJ2-7; the D gene is possibly TRBD2 (6 bases). With 3 bases removed from V and 3 bases from J, the gap between germline ends came to 10 bases. The V gene's germline CDR1 is SGHKS and CDR2 YYEKEE (reference sequence). This CDR3 is 13 amino acids long. CDR3 sequence (DNA): TGTGCCAGCAGCTACGGGACTGTCTACGAGCAGTACTTC. It is translated as CASSYGTVYEQYF.

This chain links TRBV27 with TRBJ2-7; the match to TRBD1 covers 9 bases. V gave up 6 bases and J gave up 7 bases; unmatched junction bases: 13. CDR3 size: 15 residues. Looked up from germline, CDR1 is MNHEY and CDR2 is SMNVEV (reference sequence). The DNA of the CDR3 is TGTGCCAGCAGGTCACAGGGGGCCAGCTCTACGGAGCAGTACTTC. It codes for CASRSQGASSTEQYF.

The chain carries TRBV10-3 and TRBJ2-7; TRBD1 aligns across 7 bases. This CDR3 is built from 14 residues. Germline CDR1 is ENHRY and CDR2 is SYGVKD. Trimming cost V 6 bases and J 0 bases; bases outside gene matches: 5. In DNA, the CDR3 is TGTGCCATCAGGGGGGACAGAAGCTCCTACGAGCAGTACTTC. This translates into CAIRGDRSSYEQYF.

CDR3 sequence reads: CSVGVSGRGNIQYF. CDR3 nucleotide sequence: TGCAGCGTTGGGGTGTCGGGCAGGGGAAACATTCAGTACTTC. This chain joins TRBV29-1 and TRBJ2-4; the D gene is possibly TRBD1 (6 bases). CDR1 and CDR2 from the germline V gene are SQVTM and ANQGSEA. Trimming removed 4 bases from V and 6 bases from J, with 16 bases in between. The CDR3 is 14 amino acids.

This chain connects TRBV4-1 to TRBJ2-3; a possible D gene is TRBD2 (6 bases). Germline V gene lookup returns CDR1 MGHRA and CDR2 YSYEKL. The CDR3 consists of 16 residues. The V end lost 0 bases, the J end lost 0 bases, and 10 bases lay between the germline ends. The CDR3 loop reads CASSQEAGLSTDTQYF. The CDR3 nucleotides are TGCGCCAGCAGCCAAGAGGCGGGACTCAGCACAGATACGCAGTATTTT.

This clone was detected a few times. CDR3 amino acids: CASSAGALSGNTIYF. CDR3 bases: TGCGCCAGCAGCGCTGGGGCTCTCTCTGGAAACACCATATATTTT. V and J are TRBV5-1 and TRBJ1-3; perhaps TRBD1 as D (5 bases). V lost 4 bases and J 0 bases, leaving 11 bases between the germline ends. CDR3 length: 15 amino acids. CDR1 is SGHRS, CDR2 YFSETQ, per germline.

This chain links TRBV7-8 with TRBJ2-2, with 11 bases identical to TRBD1. The CDR3 runs 17 residues. The trim removed 2 bases at V and 5 bases at J, leaving 7 bases unmatched. The germline V gene has CDR1 SGHVS and CDR2 FQNEAQ. The CDR3 region is CASSLPRTGGRTGELFF. The CDR3 nucleotides read TGTGCCAGCAGCTTACCCCGGACAGGGGGCAGAACCGGGGAGCTGTTTTTT.

This chain connects TRBV11-2 to TRBJ2-7; 11 bases line up with TRBD2. The V gene's germline CDR1 is SGHAT and CDR2 FQNNGV. The V gene end was trimmed by 5 bases and the J gene end by 5 bases; junction bases not matched to a gene: 8. The CDR3 is 15 amino acids. The CDR3 here is CASSLLAGGYHEQYF. Written as DNA, the CDR3 is TGTGCCAGCAGCCTCCTAGCGGGGGGATACCACGAGCAGTACTTC.

The V gene is TRBV7-6, the J gene TRBJ2-7, with TRBD2 identical over 8 bases. The V gene's germline CDR1 is SGHVS and CDR2 FNYEAQ. The CDR3 is 14 amino acids. After removal of 3 bases from V and 6 bases from J, the junction contained 7 bases not matched to a gene. This CDR3 is CASSLGTRPGEQYF. In DNA form, the CDR3 reads TGTGCCAGCAGCTTGGGGACTAGACCCGGCGAGCAGTACTTC.

V gene TRBV10-1 combines with J gene TRBJ2-7; 7 positions agree with TRBD2. This CDR3 comprises 13 residues. Trimming cost V 3 bases and J 5 bases; bases outside gene matches: 4. The germline CDR1 and CDR2 sequences are WNHNN and SYGVQD (reference sequence). CDR3 sequence reads: CASSDREGHEQYF. CDR3 nucleotide sequence: TGCGCCAGCAGTGACAGGGAGGGCCACGAGCAGTACTTC.

This clone was recorded once. The chain has TRBV18 and TRBJ1-1; 7 nucleotides agree with TRBD1. The junction had 7 bases not matched to a gene; V was cut back by 3 bases and J by 3 bases. Germline V gives CDR1 KGHSH, CDR2 LQKENI. The CDR3 covers 15 residues. The CDR3 region has the DNA TGTGCCAGCTCACCGTCGACAGGGTCGGACACTGAAGCTTTCTTT. Translating it yields CASSPSTGSDTEAFF. The full variable domain, completed using reference TRBV18 and TRBJ1-1, is NAGVMQNPRHLVRRRGQEARLRCSPMKGHSHVYWYRQLPEEGLKFMVYLQKENIIDESGMPKERFSAEFPKEGPSILRIQQVVRGDSAAYFCASSPSTGSDTEAFFGQGTRLTVV.

The V and J genes are TRBV6-1 and TRBJ1-5; D not certain. The CDR3 runs 15 residues. Trimming pared 1 base from V and 4 bases from J, leaving 11 bases between. Per the germline V gene, CDR1 is MNHNS and CDR2 is SASEGT. The CDR3 spells CASSEGGMGNQPQHF. Here the CDR3 DNA reads TGTGCCAGCAGTGAAGGAGGGATGGGAAATCAGCCCCAGCATTTT.

The genes are TRBV6-1 and TRBJ2-1; D is perhaps TRBD2 (5 bases). From germline, CDR1 is MNHNS and CDR2 SASEGT. Between the trimmed V and J ends, which lost 2 bases and 4 bases, there was a span of 9 bases. This CDR3 has 14 residues. CDR3 DNA: TGTGCCAGCAGTGAACTAGCAGATTACAATGAGCAGTTCTTC. Translated: CASSELADYNEQFF.

The chain links TRBV19 to TRBJ2-7, with D perhaps matching TRBD2 (5 bases). CDR1 LNHDA and CDR2 SQIVND come from the germline V gene (reference sequence). V was clipped by 6 bases and J by 0 bases, with 9 bases between them. The CDR3 is 13 residues long. The CDR3 is CASSSGSSYEQYF. CDR3 DNA: TGTGCCAGTAGCAGCGGAAGCTCCTACGAGCAGTACTTC.

The chain links TRBV6-1 to TRBJ2-3; 7 bases are a match to TRBD1. The V segment lost 6 bases and the J segment 4 bases; nucleotides outside the gene matches: 7. The CDR3 runs 14 residues. The germline CDR1 and CDR2 sequences are MNHNS and SASEGT. CDR3 protein: CASSGRTGADTQYF. The CDR3 DNA sequence: TGTGCCAGCAGCGGCCGGACAGGAGCAGATACGCAGTATTTT.

The rearrangement uses TRBV9 and TRBJ2-3; TRBD2 matches at 10 bases. V dropped 0 bases and J dropped 2; count of bases not matched to a gene: 21. Germline V gives CDR1 SGDLS, CDR2 YYNGEE. This CDR3 is built from 22 residues. CDR3 coding DNA: TGTGCCAGCAGCGTAGCTGGGGATAGACTAGCGGGCACACAAAGTTACACAGATACGCAGTATTTT. Its protein is CASSVAGDRLAGTQSYTDTQYF. The full variable domain, with the rest looked up from reference TRBV9 and TRBJ2-3, is DSGVTQTPKHLITATGQRVTLRCSPRSGDLSVYWYQQSLDQGLQFLIQYYNGEERAKGNILERFSAQQFPDLHSELNLSSLELGDSALYFCASSVAGDRLAGTQSYTDTQYFGPGTRLTVL.

This clone has just one count. The chain links TRBV6-5 to TRBJ1-5; 7 bases agree with TRBD1. This CDR3 comprises 15 residues. The V segment lost 0 bases and the J segment 5 bases; nucleotides outside the gene matches: 4. Per germline, CDR1 MNHEY and CDR2 SVGAGI. CDR3 in DNA: TGTGCCAGCAGTTACTCGGGCAGGGGGGATCAGCCCCAGCATTTT. Its protein is CASSYSGRGDQPQHF.

The chain is built from TRBV6-6 and TRBJ2-7, with 8 bases lining up with TRBD2. The CDR3 runs 13 residues. V shed 7 bases, J shed 6 bases, and the junction held 8 bases outside the gene matches. CDR1 MNHNY and CDR2 SVGAGI come from the germline V gene (reference sequence). Here the CDR3 DNA reads TGTGCCAGCACCGGATCTAGCGGGCGCGAGCAGTACTTC. Translating gives CASTGSSGREQYF.

The chain employs TRBV10-2 and TRBJ2-7; 12 bases are a match to TRBD2. V was pared by 4 bases and J by 5 bases, with 3 bases of the junction left unmatched. This CDR3 region has 14 residues. Germline V gene data show CDR1 as WSHSY and CDR2 as SAAADI. CDR3 in amino acids: CASSGLAGVHEQYF. The CDR3 nucleotides read TGCGCCAGCAGTGGACTAGCGGGAGTCCACGAGCAGTACTTC.

A few counts support this clone. The J gene is TRBJ2-3, the V gene TRBV7-3; 7 bases agree with TRBD2. V shed 1 base and J 5 bases; nucleotides not matched to a gene: 6. CDR1 is SGHTA and CDR2 is FQGTGA in the germline V gene. The CDR3 totals 15 residues. CDR3 DNA: TGTGCCAGCAGCTTAATGCCTAGCGGACAAGATACGCAGTATTTT. Its protein is CASSLMPSGQDTQYF.

V gene TRBV9 combines with J gene TRBJ1-2; 8 bases match TRBD1. V trimming: 3 bases; J trimming: 6 bases; junction bases outside the gene matches: 7. The CDR3 totals 14 residues. Germline V lookup: CDR1 SGDLS, CDR2 YYNGEE. CDR3 coding DNA: TGTGCCAGCAGCGCCGAGACAGGGGCGAATGGCTACACCTTC. Translated, it gives CASSAETGANGYTF.

The chain is built from TRBV7-9 and TRBJ1-3, with 8 positions matching TRBD1. Germline trimming cut 2 bases from V and 3 bases from J; bases unmatched to any gene: 3. This CDR3 comprises 15 residues. Germline CDR1 is SEHNR and CDR2 is FQNEAQ (reference sequence). DNA for the CDR3: TGTGCCAGCAGCTTACCCGACAGGGGTGGAAACACCATATATTTT. Amino acid sequence: CASSLPDRGGNTIYF.

The chain employs TRBV27 and TRBJ2-7; a possible D gene is TRBD2 (6 bases). Trimming removed 3 bases from V and 0 bases from J, with 15 bases in between. The germline CDR1 and CDR2 sequences are MNHEY and SMNVEV (reference sequence). The length of the CDR3 is 16 residues. The CDR3 DNA reads as TGTGCCAGCAGTTTCCCGACTAGATCGAGCTCCTACGAGCAGTACTTC. This sequence encodes CASSFPTRSSSYEQYF.

The V and J genes are TRBV7-9 and TRBJ2-1; D ambiguous. The V end was cut by 3 bases, the J end by 1 base, with 7 bases between. The germline CDR1 and CDR2 sequences are SEHNR and FQNEAQ (reference sequence). The CDR3 runs to 14 residues. As DNA, the CDR3 is TGTGCCAGCAGCTTCAGCGAATCCTACAATGAGCAGTTCTTC. The encoded protein is CASSFSESYNEQFF.

The chain carries TRBV5-1 and TRBJ2-5, with D perhaps matching TRBD2 (6 bases). CDR1 is SGHRS and CDR2 is YFSETQ in the germline V gene. V lost 0 bases and J 3 bases, leaving 12 bases between the germline ends. The CDR3 is 15 residues long. CDR3 sequence (DNA): TGCGCCAGCAGCTTGGGAGCGGGTCCTAAAGAGACCCAGTACTTC. Translation gives CASSLGAGPKETQYF.

This sequence joins TRBV30 and TRBJ1-5; 8 nucleotides agree with TRBD1. The trim removed 1 base at V and 9 bases at J, leaving 14 bases unmatched. The CDR3 totals 16 residues. Germline V gene lookup returns CDR1 GTSNPN and CDR2 SVGIG (reference sequence). The CDR3 DNA is TGTGCCTGGAGTGACGACAGGGGAATAGGTTATCGGCCCCAGCATTTT. Its protein is CAWSDDRGIGYRPQHF.

The chain is built from TRBV27 and TRBJ1-2; D call uncertain. The CDR3 runs to 17 residues. V gave up 5 bases and J gave up 0 bases, with 19 bases separating them. Germline-derived CDR1 and CDR2 are MNHEY and SMNVEV (reference sequence). The CDR3 DNA reads TGTGCCAGCAGTCTCCATTCGTCCGGTCCCGCTAACTATGGCTACACCTTC. It is translated as CASSLHSSGPANYGYTF.

A remark on this clone: The same CDR3 arises from other DNA sequences in this sample as well. This chain joins TRBV5-1 and TRBJ2-7; D might be TRBD1 (6 bases). V gave up 0 bases and J gave up 2 bases, with 9 bases separating them. The CDR3 has 14 residues. Germline lookup yields CDR1 SGHRS and CDR2 YFSETQ. The CDR3 sequence is CASSLVQGTYEQYF. The DNA for the CDR3 is TGCGCCAGCAGCTTGGTACAGGGAACCTACGAGCAGTACTTC.